These 2 T cell receptor beta chains were sequenced from one sample in a study of STAT3 mutations in large granular lymphocyte leukemia. Study-wide points: In T-cell large granular lymphocyte leukemia, about half of patients showed multiple immunodominant subclonotypes.

Their antigen targets remain unknown. Here immunoSEQ multiplex PCR was the method, and the copy in TCRdb shows in-frame clones only, minus some. The sample yields tens of thousands of clones, about three quarters seen once. Sequencing used PBMCs. These receptors were taken from a human donor with T large granular lymphocyte leukemia. Some clones in this sample may be carry-over from other donors' samples.

The chain joins TRBV18 to TRBJ2-3; TRBD2 might be the D (6 bases). CDR3 size: 15 residues. Germline values: CDR1 KGHSH, CDR2 LQKENI. Between the trimmed V and J ends, which lost 3 bases and 5 bases, there was a span of 15 bases. The CDR3 coding sequence is TGTGCCAGCTCACCTGGGGGAGGAACAAGAGATACGCAGTATTTT. It codes for CASSPGGGTRDTQYF.

This chain links TRBV5-7 with TRBJ1-5; 10 nucleotides align to TRBD1. TRBV5-7 is annotated as an ORF whose role is uncertain. After removal of 5 bases from V and 3 bases from J, the junction contained 11 bases not matched to a gene. The CDR3 contains 17 residues. The CDR3 region is CASRGDRGRINNQPQHF. CDR3 nucleotides: TGTGCCAGCAGGGGAGACAGGGGGCGCATAAACAATCAGCCCCAGCATTTT.